This T cell receptor (beta chain) was captured by sequencing in a study of blood T cell repertoires in COVID-19. About the research overall: Whether acute or convalescent, the COVID-19 samples came from the United States, Italy and Spain. T cells, B-cell-depleted T cells, or PBMCs provided the cDNA or gDNA that served as material.

The CDR3 is made up of 18 amino acids. Trimming at V came to 0 bases and at J to 6 bases, leaving 7 bases not matched to a gene. Germline CDR1 reads SGHTA; CDR2 reads FQGTGA. Study processing details: Amplifying reference gene primers gave estimates of nucleated cell counts. Data came from immunoSEQ multiplex PCR; TCRdb stores just in-frame clones and leaves some out. V and J calls and clone size are those listed in that table; D and trimming were worked out from the DNA. The repertoire holds roughly 200,000 clones, around nine tenths seen once, with 0.85% to 0.95% in the top ten. What was sequenced was peripheral blood. This sequence was found in a woman under 30 who had recovered from COVID-19. The chain couples TRBV7-3 to TRBJ2-4; 14 bases map to TRBD2. CDR3 in DNA: TGTGCCAGCAGCTTAACTGGGACTAGCGGGGGTCACGGAAACATTCAGTACTTC. This codes for CASSLTGTSGGHGNIQYF.